This T cell receptor (beta chain) originates from a study of cytomegalovirus exposure and HLA in healthy donors. Notes on the study in general: As a later analysis showed, a missense DCLRE1C variant was linked to trimming of TCR beta V- and J-genes.

Primers included in the PCR were 60 Vbeta and 13 Jbeta primers. Sequencing was performed with immunoSEQ multiplex PCR; in TCRdb, only in-frame clones are kept and a portion is missing. The table records under 170,000 clones, about four fifths of them present only once. This clone has only a few counts. Its antigen is unidentified. This CDR3 spans 14 amino acids. Germline V gene data show CDR1 as SGHDN and CDR2 as FVKESK. V was pared by 6 bases and J by 4 bases, with 6 bases of the junction left unmatched. This clonotype was obtained from a man aged 50 or older in good health and CMV-seropositive. The sample was PBMCs. This chain joins TRBV14 and TRBJ1-1; 9 nucleotides agree with TRBD1. CDR3 in amino acids: CASSYGTGSTEAFF. CDR3 bases: TGTGCCAGCAGTTATGGGACAGGGAGCACTGAAGCTTTCTTT.